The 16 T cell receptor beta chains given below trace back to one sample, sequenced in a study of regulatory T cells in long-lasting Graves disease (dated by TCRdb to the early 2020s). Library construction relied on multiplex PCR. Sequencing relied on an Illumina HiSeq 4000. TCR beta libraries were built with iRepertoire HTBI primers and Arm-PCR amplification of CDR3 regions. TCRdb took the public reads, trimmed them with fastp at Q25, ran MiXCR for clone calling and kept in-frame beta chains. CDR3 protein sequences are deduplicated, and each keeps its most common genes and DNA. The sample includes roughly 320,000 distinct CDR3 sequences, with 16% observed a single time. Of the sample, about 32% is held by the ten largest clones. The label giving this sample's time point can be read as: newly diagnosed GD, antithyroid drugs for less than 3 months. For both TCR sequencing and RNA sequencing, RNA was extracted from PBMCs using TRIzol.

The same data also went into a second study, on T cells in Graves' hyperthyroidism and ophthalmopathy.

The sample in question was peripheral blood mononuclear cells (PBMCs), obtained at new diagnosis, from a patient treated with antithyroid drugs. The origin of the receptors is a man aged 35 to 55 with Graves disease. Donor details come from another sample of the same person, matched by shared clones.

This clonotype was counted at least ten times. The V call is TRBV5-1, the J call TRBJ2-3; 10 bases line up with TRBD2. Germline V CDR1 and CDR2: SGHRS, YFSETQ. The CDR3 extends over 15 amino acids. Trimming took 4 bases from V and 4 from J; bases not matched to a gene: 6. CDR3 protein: CASSRSGGFADTQYF. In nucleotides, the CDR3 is TGCGCCAGCAGCCGTAGCGGGGGGTTTGCAGATACGCAGTATTTT.

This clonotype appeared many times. The CDR3 region is CASSLIRDTQYF. The CDR3 DNA sequence: TGTGCCAGCAGTTTAATCCGAGATACGCAGTATTTT. This chain links TRBV12-3 or TRBV12-4 with TRBJ2-3; D is ambiguous. The CDR3 has 12 amino acids. The V end was cut by 2 bases, the J end by 5 bases, with 5 bases between.

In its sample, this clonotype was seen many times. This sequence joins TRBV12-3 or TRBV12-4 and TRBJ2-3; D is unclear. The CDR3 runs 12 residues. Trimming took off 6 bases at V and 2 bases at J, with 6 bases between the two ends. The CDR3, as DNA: TGTGCCAGCAGAGCCTTCACAGATACGCAGTATTTT. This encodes CASRAFTDTQYF.

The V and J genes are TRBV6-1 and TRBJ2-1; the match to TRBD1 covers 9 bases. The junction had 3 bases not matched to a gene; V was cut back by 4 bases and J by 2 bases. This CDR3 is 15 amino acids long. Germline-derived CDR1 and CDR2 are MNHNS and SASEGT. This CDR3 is CASSVRDRAYNEQFF. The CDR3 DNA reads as TGTGCCAGCAGTGTCCGGGACAGGGCCTACAATGAGCAGTTCTTC.

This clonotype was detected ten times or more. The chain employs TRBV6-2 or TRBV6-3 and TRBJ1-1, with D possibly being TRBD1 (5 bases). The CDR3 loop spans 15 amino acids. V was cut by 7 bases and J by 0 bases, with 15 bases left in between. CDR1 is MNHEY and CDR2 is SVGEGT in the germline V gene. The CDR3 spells CASISGTAMNTEAFF. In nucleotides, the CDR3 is TGTGCCAGCATCTCCGGGACCGCGATGAACACTGAAGCTTTCTTT.

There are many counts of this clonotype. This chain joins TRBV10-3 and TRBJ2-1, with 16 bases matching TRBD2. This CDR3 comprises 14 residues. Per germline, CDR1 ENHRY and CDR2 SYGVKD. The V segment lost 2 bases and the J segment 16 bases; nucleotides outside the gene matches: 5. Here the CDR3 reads CAISEPGLAGGDFF. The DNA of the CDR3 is TGTGCCATCAGTGAGCCGGGACTAGCGGGGGGGGACTTCTTC.

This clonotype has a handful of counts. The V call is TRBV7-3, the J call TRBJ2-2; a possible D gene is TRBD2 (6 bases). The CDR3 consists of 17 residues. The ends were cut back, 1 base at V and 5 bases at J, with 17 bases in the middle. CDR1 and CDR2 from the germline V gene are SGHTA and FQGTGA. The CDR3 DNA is TGTGCCAGCAGCTTAAGCCCTCAGGCGGGGAGTACCGGGGAGCTGTTTTTT. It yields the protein CASSLSPQAGSTGELFF.

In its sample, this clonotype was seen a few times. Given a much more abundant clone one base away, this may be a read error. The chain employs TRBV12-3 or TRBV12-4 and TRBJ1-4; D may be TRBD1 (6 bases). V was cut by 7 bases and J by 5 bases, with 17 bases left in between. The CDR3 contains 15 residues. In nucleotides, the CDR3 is TGTGCCAGCAATTCCCTTTTAGGGGGGAATGAAAAACTGTTTTTT. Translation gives CASNSLLGGNEKLFF.

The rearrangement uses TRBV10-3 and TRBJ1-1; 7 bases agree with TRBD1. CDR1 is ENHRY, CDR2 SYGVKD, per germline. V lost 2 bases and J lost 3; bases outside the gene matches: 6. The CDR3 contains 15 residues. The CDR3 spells CAISEDRAGHTEAFF. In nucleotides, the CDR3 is TGTGCCATCAGTGAGGACAGGGCGGGGCACACTGAAGCTTTCTTT.

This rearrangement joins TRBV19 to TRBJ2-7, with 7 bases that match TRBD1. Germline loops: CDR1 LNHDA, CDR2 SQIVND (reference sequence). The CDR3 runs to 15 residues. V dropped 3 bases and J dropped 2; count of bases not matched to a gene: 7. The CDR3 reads CASSIGPGQTYEQYF. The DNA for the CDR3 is TGTGCCAGTAGTATTGGGCCGGGACAGACCTACGAGCAGTACTTC.

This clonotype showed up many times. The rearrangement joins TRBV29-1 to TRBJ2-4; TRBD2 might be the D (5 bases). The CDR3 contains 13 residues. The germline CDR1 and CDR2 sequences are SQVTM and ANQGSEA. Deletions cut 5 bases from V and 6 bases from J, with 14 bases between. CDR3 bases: TGCAGCGTTCCCGGGATAGAGAGAAACATTCAGTACTTC. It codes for CSVPGIERNIQYF.

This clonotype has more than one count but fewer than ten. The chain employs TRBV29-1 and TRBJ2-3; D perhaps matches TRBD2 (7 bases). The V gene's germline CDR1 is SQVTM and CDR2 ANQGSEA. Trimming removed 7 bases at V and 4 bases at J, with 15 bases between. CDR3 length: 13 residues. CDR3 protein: CSDDGGAADTQYF. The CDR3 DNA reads TGCAGCGATGATGGGGGGGCAGCAGATACGCAGTATTTT.

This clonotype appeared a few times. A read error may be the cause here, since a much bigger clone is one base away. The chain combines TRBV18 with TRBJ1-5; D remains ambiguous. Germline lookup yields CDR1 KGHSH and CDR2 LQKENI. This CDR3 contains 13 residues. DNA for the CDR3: TGTACCAGCTCCCTGCAGAGCAATCAGCCCCAGCATTTT. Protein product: CTSSLQSNQPQHF.

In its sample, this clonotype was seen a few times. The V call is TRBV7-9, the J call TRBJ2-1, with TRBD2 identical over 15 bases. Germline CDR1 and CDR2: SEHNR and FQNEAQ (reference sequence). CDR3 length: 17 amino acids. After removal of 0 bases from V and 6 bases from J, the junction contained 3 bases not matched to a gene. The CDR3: CASSLAGLAGGVNEQFF. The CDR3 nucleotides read TGTGCCAGCAGCTTAGCGGGACTAGCGGGGGGAGTCAATGAGCAGTTCTTC. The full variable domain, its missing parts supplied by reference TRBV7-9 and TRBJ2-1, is DTGVSQNPRHKITKRGQNVTFRCDPISEHNRLYWYRQTLGQGPEFLTYFQNEAQLEKSRLLSDRFSAERPKGSFSTLEIQRTEQGDSAMYLCASSLAGLAGGVNEQFFGPGTRLTVL.

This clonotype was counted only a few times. The CDR3 DNA is TGTGCCAGCAGACTGACCGGGACAGCAAATGGCTACACCTTC. Translation: CASRLTGTANGYTF. This chain links TRBV28 with TRBJ1-2; 7 nucleotides align to TRBD1. J was trimmed by 6 bases and V by 6 bases; bases with no gene match: 10. This CDR3 has 14 amino acids. Looked up from germline, CDR1 is MDHEN and CDR2 is SYDVKM.

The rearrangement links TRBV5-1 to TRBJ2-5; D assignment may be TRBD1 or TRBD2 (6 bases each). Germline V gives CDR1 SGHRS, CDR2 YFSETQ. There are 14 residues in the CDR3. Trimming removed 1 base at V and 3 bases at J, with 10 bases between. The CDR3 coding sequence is TGCGCCAGCAGCTTGTTAGGGGGGAAAGAGACCCAGTACTTC. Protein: CASSLLGGKETQYF.